The subject of this entry is one T cell receptor (beta chain). Its specificity is unknown. The data were obtained in a study of cytomegalovirus exposure and HLA in healthy donors. Study-level information: Samples from HLA-typed donors yielded 65 million to 90 million unique TCRs in an early data release. Points from the study as a whole: When analyzed later, a missense DCLRE1C variant was found to be linked to TCR beta V- and J-gene trimming. TCR beta sequences reportedly predicted the HLA-A and HLA-B alleles of most subjects accurately.

Primers for the PCR totalled 60 Vbeta and 13 Jbeta. Data came from immunoSEQ multiplex PCR; TCRdb stores just in-frame clones and leaves some out. The sample records approximately 280,000 clones, 70% to 90% being singletons. In germline, CDR1 is ENHRY, CDR2 SYGVKD. V lost 4 bases and J lost 3, with 7 bases in between. The CDR3 spans 13 residues. The source material was PBMCs. The source of this sequence is a man aged 35 to 55 in good health and CMV-seropositive. This chain links TRBV10-3 with TRBJ2-1; TRBD1 is a possible D gene (6 bases). CDR3 bases: TGTGCCATCAGTGGGACAGACTACAATGAGCAGTTCTTC. It specifies CAISGTDYNEQFF.